The subject of this entry is one T cell receptor beta chain. Its antigen remains unknown. This sample was taken from a study of OX40 agonist ivuxolimab in advanced cancers. Study information: All patients had ivuxolimab intravenously every 2 weeks at 0.01 to 10 mg/kg. Prior therapy, whether anti-PD-1, anti-PD-L1 or anti-CTLA-4, was allowed, and 40% had some. Points from the study as a whole: No determination was made of the antigen specificity of the expanded peripheral T cells.

V was pared by 6 bases and J by 4 bases, with 7 bases between. The CDR3 covers 12 residues. Germline CDR1 MNHEY, CDR2 SVGAGI. Here immunoSEQ multiplex PCR was the method, and the copy in TCRdb shows in-frame clones only, minus some. The sample records about 36,000 clones, approximately 72% being singletons. The origin of this receptor is an adult with an advanced solid tumor such as melanoma, head and neck, liver or kidney cancer. Sequenced material: CD4+ or CD8+ T cells sorted from blood, taken in a trial of the OX40 agonist ivuxolimab. V and J are TRBV6-5 and TRBJ1-5, with D perhaps TRBD1 (5 bases). Written as DNA, the CDR3 is TGTGCCAGCAGACGGGGGAATCAGCCCCAGCATTTT. This translates into CASRRGNQPQHF.